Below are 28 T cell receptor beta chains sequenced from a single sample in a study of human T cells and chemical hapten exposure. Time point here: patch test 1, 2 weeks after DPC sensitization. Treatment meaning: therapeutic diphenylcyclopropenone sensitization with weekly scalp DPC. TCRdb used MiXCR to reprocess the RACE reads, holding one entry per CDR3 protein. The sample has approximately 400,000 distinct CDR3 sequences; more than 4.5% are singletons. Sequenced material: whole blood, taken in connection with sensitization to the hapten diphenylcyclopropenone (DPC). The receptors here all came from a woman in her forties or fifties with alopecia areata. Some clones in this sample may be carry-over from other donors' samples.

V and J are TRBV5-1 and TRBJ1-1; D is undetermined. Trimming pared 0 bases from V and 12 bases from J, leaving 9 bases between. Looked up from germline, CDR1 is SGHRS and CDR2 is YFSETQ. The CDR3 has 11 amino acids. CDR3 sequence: CASSLGSAPFF. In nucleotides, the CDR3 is TGCGCCAGCAGCTTGGGCAGCGCGCCTTTCTTT.

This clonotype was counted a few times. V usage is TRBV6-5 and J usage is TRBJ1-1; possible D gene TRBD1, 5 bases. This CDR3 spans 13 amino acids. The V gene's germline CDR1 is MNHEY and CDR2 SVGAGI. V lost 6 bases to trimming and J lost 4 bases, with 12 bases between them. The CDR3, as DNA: TGTGCCAGCAGGGAGACAGTTGGCACTGAAGCTTTCTTT. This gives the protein CASRETVGTEAFF.

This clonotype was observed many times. CDR3 DNA sequence: TGTGCCAGCAGTTTCCGGGACAGGGGCTCCACAGATACGCAGTATTTT. Protein sequence: CASSFRDRGSTDTQYF. This sequence joins TRBV12-3 or TRBV12-4 and TRBJ2-3; TRBD1 agrees at 10 bases. The CDR3 has 16 amino acids. The V and J ends lost 3 bases and 2 bases, in that order; junction bases with no gene match: 5.

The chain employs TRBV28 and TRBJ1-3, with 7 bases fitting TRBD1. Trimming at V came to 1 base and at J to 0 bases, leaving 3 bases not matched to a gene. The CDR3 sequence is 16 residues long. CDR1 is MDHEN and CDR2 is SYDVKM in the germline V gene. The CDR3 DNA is TGTGCCAGCAGTTTATTACAGGGGAGCTCTGGAAACACCATATATTTT. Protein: CASSLLQGSSGNTIYF.

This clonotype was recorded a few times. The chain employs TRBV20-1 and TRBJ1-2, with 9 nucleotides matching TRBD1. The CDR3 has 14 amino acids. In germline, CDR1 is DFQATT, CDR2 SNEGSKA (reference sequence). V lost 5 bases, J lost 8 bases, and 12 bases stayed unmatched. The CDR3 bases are TGCAGTGCTCTTCCGGGACAGGGAGTGAAAGGCTACACCTTC. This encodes CSALPGQGVKGYTF.

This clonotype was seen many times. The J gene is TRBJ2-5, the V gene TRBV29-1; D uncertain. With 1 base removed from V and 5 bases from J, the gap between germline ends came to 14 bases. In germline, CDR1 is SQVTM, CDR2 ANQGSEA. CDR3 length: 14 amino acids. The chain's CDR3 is CSVEGARVEETQYF. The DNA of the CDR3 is TGCAGCGTTGAAGGAGCCAGAGTTGAGGAGACCCAGTACTTC. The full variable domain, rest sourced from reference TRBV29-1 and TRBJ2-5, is SAVISQKPSRDICQRGTSLTIQCQVDSQVTMMFWYRQQPGQSLTLIATANQGSEATYESGFVIDKFPISRPNLTFSTLTVSNMSPEDSSIYLCSVEGARVEETQYFGPGTRLLVL.

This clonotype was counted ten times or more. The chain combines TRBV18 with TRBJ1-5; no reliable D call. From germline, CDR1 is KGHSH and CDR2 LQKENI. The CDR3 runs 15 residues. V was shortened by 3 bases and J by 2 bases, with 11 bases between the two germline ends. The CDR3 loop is CASSPELGGNQPQHF. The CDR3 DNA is TGTGCCAGCTCACCGGAGTTGGGAGGCAATCAGCCCCAGCATTTT.

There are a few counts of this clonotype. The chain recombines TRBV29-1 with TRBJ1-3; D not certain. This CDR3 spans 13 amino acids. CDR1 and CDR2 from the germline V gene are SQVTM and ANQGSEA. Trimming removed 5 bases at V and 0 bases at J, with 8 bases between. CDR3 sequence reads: CSVNDRSGNTIYF. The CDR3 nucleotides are TGCAGCGTTAATGACCGCTCTGGAAACACCATATATTTT.

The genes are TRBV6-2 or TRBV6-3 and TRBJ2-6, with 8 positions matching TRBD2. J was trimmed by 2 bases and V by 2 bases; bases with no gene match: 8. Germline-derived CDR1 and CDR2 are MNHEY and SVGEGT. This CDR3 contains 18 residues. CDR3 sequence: CASSYERGRVAGANVLTF. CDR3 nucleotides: TGTGCCAGCAGTTACGAGCGGGGGCGCGTAGCTGGGGCCAACGTCCTGACTTTC.

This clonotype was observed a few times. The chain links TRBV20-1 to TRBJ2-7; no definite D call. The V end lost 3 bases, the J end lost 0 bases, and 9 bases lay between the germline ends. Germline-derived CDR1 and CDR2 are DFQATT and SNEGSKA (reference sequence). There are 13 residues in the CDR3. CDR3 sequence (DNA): TGCAGTGCTAGGAGTACGGTCTCCTACGAGCAGTACTTC. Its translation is CSARSTVSYEQYF.

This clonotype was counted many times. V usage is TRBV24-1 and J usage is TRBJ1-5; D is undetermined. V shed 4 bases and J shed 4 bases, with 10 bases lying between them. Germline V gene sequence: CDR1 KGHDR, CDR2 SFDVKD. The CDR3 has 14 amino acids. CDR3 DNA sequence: TGTGCCACCAGTGACTCGGGTCTTAATCAGCCCCAGCATTTT. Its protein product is CATSDSGLNQPQHF.

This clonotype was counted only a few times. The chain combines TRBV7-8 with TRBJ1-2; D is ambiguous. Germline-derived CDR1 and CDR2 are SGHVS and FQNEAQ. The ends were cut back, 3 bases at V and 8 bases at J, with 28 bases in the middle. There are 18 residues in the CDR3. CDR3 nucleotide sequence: TGTGCCAGCAGCTTCCCGACCCGGGCAGACGGCCCCCCAAACGGCTACACCTTC. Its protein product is CASSFPTRADGPPNGYTF.

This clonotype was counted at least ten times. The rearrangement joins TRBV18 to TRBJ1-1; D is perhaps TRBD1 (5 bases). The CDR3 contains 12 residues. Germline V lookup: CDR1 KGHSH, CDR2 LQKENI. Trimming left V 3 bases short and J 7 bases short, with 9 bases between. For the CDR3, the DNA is TGTGCCAGCTCACCCGTTACAGGTGAAGCTTTCTTT. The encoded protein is CASSPVTGEAFF.

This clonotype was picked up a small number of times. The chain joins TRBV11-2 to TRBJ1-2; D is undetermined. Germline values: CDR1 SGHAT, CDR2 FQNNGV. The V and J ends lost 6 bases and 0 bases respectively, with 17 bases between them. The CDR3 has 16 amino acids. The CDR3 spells CASSLRTESTNYGYTF. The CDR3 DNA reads TGTGCCAGCAGTTTAAGGACGGAATCCACTAACTATGGCTACACCTTC.

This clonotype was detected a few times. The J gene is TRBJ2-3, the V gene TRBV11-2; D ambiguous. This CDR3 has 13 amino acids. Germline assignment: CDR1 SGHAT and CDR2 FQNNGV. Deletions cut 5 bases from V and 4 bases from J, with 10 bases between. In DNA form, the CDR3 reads TGTGCCAGCAGCCCTCCCAACCCAGATACGCAGTATTTT. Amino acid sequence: CASSPPNPDTQYF.

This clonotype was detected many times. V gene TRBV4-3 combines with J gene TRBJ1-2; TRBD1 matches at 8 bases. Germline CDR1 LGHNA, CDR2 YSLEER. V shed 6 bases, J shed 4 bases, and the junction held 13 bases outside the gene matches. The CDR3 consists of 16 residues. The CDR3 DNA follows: TGCGCCAGCAGTCCAAGGTTGACAGGGGCGTTCTATGGCTACACCTTC. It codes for CASSPRLTGAFYGYTF.

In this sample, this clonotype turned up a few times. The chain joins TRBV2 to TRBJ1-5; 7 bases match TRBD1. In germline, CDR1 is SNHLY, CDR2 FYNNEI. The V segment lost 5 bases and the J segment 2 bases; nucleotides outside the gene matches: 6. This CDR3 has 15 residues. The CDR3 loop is CASSQYTGGNQPQHF. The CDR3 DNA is TGTGCCAGCAGTCAGTATACAGGGGGCAATCAGCCCCAGCATTTT.

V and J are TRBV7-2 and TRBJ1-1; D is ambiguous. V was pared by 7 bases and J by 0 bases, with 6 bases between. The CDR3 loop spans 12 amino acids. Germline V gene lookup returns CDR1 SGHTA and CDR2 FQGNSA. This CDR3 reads CASTIVNTEAFF. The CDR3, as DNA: TGTGCCAGCACGATTGTGAACACTGAAGCTTTCTTT.

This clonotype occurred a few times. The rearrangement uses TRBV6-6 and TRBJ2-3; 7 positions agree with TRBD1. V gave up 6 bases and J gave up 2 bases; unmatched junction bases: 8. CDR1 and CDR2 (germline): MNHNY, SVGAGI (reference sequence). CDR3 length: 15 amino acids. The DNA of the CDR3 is TGTGCCAGCAGACCCCAGGACAGGATCACAGATACGCAGTATTTT. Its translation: CASRPQDRITDTQYF.

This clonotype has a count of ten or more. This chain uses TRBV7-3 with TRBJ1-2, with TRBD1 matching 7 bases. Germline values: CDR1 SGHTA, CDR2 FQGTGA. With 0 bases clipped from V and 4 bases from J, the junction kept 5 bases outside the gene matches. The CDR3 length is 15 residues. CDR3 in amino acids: CASSLTTGDGYGYTF. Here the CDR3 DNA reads TGTGCCAGCAGCTTAACTACAGGGGACGGCTATGGCTACACCTTC.

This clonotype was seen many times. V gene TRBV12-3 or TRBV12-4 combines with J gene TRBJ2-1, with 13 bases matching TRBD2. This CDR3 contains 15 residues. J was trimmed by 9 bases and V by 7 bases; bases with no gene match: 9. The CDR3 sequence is CASTRGLAGVGEQFF. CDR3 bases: TGTGCCAGCACCCGCGGACTAGCGGGAGTGGGTGAGCAGTTCTTC.

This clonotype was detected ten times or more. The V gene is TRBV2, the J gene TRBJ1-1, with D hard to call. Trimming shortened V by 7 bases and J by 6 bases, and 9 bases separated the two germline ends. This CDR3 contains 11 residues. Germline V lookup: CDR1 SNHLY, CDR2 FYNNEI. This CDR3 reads CASTQRAEAFF. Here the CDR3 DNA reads TGTGCCAGCACCCAAAGGGCTGAAGCTTTCTTT.

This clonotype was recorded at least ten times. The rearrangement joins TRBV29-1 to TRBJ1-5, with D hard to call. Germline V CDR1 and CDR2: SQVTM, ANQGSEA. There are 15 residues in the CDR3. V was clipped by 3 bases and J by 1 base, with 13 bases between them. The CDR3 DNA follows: TGCAGCGTTGATTTAGGCGGTGGCAGCAATCAGCCCCAGCATTTT. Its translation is CSVDLGGGSNQPQHF. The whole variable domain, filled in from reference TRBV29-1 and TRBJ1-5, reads SAVISQKPSRDICQRGTSLTIQCQVDSQVTMMFWYRQQPGQSLTLIATANQGSEATYESGFVIDKFPISRPNLTFSTLTVSNMSPEDSSIYLCSVDLGGGSNQPQHFGDGTRLSIL.

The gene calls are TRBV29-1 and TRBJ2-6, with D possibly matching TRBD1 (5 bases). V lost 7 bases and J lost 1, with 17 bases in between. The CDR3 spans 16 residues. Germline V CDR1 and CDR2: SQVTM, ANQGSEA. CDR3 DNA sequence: TGCAGCGCCATGAGACAGCAGGCATCTGGGGCCAACGTCCTGACTTTC. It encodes CSAMRQQASGANVLTF.

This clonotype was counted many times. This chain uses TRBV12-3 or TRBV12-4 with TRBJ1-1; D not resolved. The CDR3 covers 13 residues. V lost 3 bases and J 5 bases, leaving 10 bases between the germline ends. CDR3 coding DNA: TGTGCCAGCAGTTTGGGCCCGCCGACTGAAGCTTTCTTT. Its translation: CASSLGPPTEAFF.

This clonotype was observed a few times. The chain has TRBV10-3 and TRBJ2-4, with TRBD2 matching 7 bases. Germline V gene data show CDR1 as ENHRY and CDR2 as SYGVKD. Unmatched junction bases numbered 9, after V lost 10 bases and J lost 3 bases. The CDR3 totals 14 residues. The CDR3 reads CASWEGVRKNIQYF. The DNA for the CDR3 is TGTGCCAGCTGGGAGGGAGTTCGCAAAAACATTCAGTACTTC.

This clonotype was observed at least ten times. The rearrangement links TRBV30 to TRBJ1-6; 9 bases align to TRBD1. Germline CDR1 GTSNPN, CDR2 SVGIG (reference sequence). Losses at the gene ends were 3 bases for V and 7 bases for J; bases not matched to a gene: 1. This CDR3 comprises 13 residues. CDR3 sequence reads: CAWRGTGNSPLHF. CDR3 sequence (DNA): TGTGCCTGGAGAGGGACAGGGAATTCACCCCTCCACTTT. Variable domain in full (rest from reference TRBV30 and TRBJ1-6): SQTIHQWPATLVQPVGSPLSLECTVEGTSNPNLYWYRQAAGRGLQLLFYSVGIGQISSEVPQNLSASRPQDRQFILSSKKLLLSDSGFYLCAWRGTGNSPLHFGNGTRLTVT.

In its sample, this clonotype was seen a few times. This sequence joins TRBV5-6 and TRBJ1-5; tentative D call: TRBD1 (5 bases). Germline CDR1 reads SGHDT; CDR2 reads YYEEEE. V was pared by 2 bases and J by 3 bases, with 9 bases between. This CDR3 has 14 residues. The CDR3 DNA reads TGTGCCAGCAGCTTTGGACAAACCAATCAGCCCCAGCATTTT. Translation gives CASSFGQTNQPQHF. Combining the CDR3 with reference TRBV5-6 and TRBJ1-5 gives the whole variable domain DAGVTQSPTHLIKTRGQQVTLRCSPKSGHDTVSWYQQALGQGPQFIFQYYEEEERQRGNFPDRFSGHQFPNYSSELNVNALLLGDSALYLCASSFGQTNQPQHFGDGTRLSIL.